Listed below are T cell receptor beta chains from one sample, sequenced in a study of PD-1 blockade in mismatch repair-deficient tumors. Repertoires were generated with immunoSEQ multiplex PCR, while TCRdb's copy carries only in-frame clones and drops some. The sample gives 50,000 to 75,000 clones, about 87% of which show up once; about 15% is in the top ten. The sequencing used peripheral blood, collected 52 weeks after starting pembrolizumab. All receptors derive from an adult with mismatch repair-deficient cancer. Both conserved end residues are part of each CDR3. The order of the fields is J gene, clone size, D gene, V gene, CDR3 DNA, CDR3 protein. The D gene is left open where the match is weak. Rows may omit the clone size; those that give it use once, few, many or a size class.

TRBJ2-2	once	TRBD1	TRBV19	TGTGCCAGTAGGTGGGGACAGGGGGACACCGGGGAGCTGTTTTTT	CASRWGQGDTGELFF
TRBJ2-5	.	.	TRBV5-1	TGCGCCAGCAGCTTGGACGTGGGGGAGACCCAGTACTTC	CASSLDVGETQYF
TRBJ2-2	.	.	TRBV7-6	TGTGCCAGCAGCCCCTTGCGTGGAGGGACCGGGGAGCTGTTTTTT	CASSPLRGGTGELFF
TRBJ2-1	.	.	TRBV10-3	TGTGCCATCAGTGAGGTACCTAGGGTGGATGAGCAGTTCTTC	CAISEVPRVDEQFF
TRBJ2-7	.	.	TRBV4-3	TGCGCCAGCAGCCAGATTCAGGGTTACGAGCAGTACTTC	CASSQIQGYEQYF
TRBJ2-1	.	TRBD2	TRBV27	TGTGCCAGCAGTCCCGGGACTAGCGGGAGTTGGCAGTTCTTC	CASSPGTSGSWQFF
TRBJ1-2	.	.	TRBV6-1	TGTGCCAGCAGTTCGGGAAGGGTGGATTACTATGGCTACACCTTC	CASSSGRVDYYGYTF
TRBJ2-7	.	TRBD2	TRBV6-5	TGTGCCAGCAGTTACCAGAGACTAGCTCCTGTCTCCGAGCAGTACTTC	CASSYQRLAPVSEQYF
TRBJ2-5	.	.	TRBV7-9	TGTGCCAGCAGCTTAGAGTCAGGAAAACAAGAGACCCAGTACTTC	CASSLESGKQETQYF
TRBJ2-2	.	.	TRBV19	TGTGCCAGTAGTAAATCCCTTTACGGGGAGCTGTTTTTT	CASSKSLYGELFF
TRBJ1-5	.	TRBD1	TRBV6-1	TGTGCCAGCAGTGAAATAACCGGGACAGCTTTAAATCAGCCCCAGCATTTT	CASSEITGTALNQPQHF
TRBJ2-3	.	TRBD2	TRBV9	TGTGCCAGCAGCTTGAGCCTCCGGGAGGGGGTCACAGATACGCAGTATTTT	CASSLSLREGVTDTQYF
TRBJ1-1	.	.	TRBV25-1	TGTGCCAGCAGTGAATATCAAGGCCAGAACACTGAAGCTTTCTTT	CASSEYQGQNTEAFF
TRBJ2-7	.	TRBD1	TRBV6-4	TGTGCCAGCAGAAAATCTCGAGTCCACAGGGGGATACACGAGCAGTACTTC	CASRKSRVHRGIHEQYF
TRBJ2-7	.	.	TRBV6-6	TGTGCCAGCGTCACAGGTAGAGGATCCTACGAGCAGTACTTC	CASVTGRGSYEQYF
TRBJ1-1	once	.	TRBV19	TGTGCCAGTGCGTTATCAGGGAGAAACACTGAAGCTTTCTTT	CASALSGRNTEAFF
TRBJ1-2	.	.	TRBV5-1	TGCGCCAGCAGCTCCGGGACAACTGGCGGCTATGGCTACACCTTC	CASSSGTTGGYGYTF
TRBJ2-1	.	TRBD2	TRBV18	TGTGCCAGCTCACCACGGGCGGGAGTATCCCTAAATGAGCAGTTCTTC	CASSPRAGVSLNEQFF
TRBJ2-1	.	.	TRBV7-2	TGTGCCAGCAGCTTAGCGCAGGGTCCACCGATTTACAATGAGCAGTTCTTC	CASSLAQGPPIYNEQFF
TRBJ1-4	.	.	TRBV4-3	TGCGCCAGCAGCCCAGGTTCGGGGAATAGGGAAAAACTGTTTTTT	CASSPGSGNREKLFF
TRBJ2-1	.	.	TRBV9	TGTGCCAGCAGCAGCCAGGGATCCCCCAATGAGCAGTTCTTC	CASSSQGSPNEQFF
TRBJ2-1	.	.	TRBV7-9	TGTGCCAGCAGCCCCCGGGCCGGACAGAAGCAGTTCTTC	CASSPRAGQKQFF
TRBJ2-1	.	.	TRBV12-2	TGTGCAAGTCGCTTAGATGTGATGGTCCTAGCGCGTCATGAGCAGTTCTTC	CASRLDVMVLARHEQFF
TRBJ1-2	.	.	TRBV11-2	TGTGCCAGCGCGGGGGCCGTTAACTATGGCTACACCTTC	CASAGAVNYGYTF
TRBJ2-1	once	TRBD1	TRBV5-1	TGCGCCAGCACTAACCCACGGGACAGGGGCTACAATGAGCAGTTCTTC	CASTNPRDRGYNEQFF
TRBJ2-1	.	TRBD1	TRBV30	TGTGCCTGGAGCACACTAGACAGGGGCACCGACAATGAGCAGTTCTTC	CAWSTLDRGTDNEQFF
TRBJ2-7	.	.	TRBV7-6	TGTGCCAGCAGCTTAGCCCCTATCGACGGCGGCAAGCAGTACTTC	CASSLAPIDGGKQYF
TRBJ2-3	.	.	TRBV28	TGTGCCAGCAGTTCCCGCCAGGGCACAGATACGCAGTATTTT	CASSSRQGTDTQYF
TRBJ2-7	.	TRBD1	TRBV9	TGTGCCAGCAGCGTAGGGGACAGGCCCCAAGGGCAGTACTTC	CASSVGDRPQGQYF
TRBJ1-3	.	.	TRBV30	TGTGCCTGGAAGGGCTTGGGAAACACCATATATTTT	CAWKGLGNTIYF
TRBJ2-7	few	.	TRBV11-2	TGTGCCAGCAGCCGTGGGGCAGGGGCCTACGAGCAGTACTTC	CASSRGAGAYEQYF
TRBJ1-4	.	TRBD1	TRBV5-1	TGCGCCAGCAGCTTGGAGGCAGGGGGAGGTGAAAAACTGTTTTTT	CASSLEAGGGEKLFF
TRBJ2-3	once	.	TRBV14	TGTGCCAGCAGCCAAGAAGTTGGGTTTGCAGATACGCAGTATTTT	CASSQEVGFADTQYF
TRBJ2-2	.	TRBD2	TRBV4-3	TGCGCCAGCAGCCAAGGGGGAGGGGTTAACACCGGGGAGCTGTTTTTT	CASSQGGGVNTGELFF